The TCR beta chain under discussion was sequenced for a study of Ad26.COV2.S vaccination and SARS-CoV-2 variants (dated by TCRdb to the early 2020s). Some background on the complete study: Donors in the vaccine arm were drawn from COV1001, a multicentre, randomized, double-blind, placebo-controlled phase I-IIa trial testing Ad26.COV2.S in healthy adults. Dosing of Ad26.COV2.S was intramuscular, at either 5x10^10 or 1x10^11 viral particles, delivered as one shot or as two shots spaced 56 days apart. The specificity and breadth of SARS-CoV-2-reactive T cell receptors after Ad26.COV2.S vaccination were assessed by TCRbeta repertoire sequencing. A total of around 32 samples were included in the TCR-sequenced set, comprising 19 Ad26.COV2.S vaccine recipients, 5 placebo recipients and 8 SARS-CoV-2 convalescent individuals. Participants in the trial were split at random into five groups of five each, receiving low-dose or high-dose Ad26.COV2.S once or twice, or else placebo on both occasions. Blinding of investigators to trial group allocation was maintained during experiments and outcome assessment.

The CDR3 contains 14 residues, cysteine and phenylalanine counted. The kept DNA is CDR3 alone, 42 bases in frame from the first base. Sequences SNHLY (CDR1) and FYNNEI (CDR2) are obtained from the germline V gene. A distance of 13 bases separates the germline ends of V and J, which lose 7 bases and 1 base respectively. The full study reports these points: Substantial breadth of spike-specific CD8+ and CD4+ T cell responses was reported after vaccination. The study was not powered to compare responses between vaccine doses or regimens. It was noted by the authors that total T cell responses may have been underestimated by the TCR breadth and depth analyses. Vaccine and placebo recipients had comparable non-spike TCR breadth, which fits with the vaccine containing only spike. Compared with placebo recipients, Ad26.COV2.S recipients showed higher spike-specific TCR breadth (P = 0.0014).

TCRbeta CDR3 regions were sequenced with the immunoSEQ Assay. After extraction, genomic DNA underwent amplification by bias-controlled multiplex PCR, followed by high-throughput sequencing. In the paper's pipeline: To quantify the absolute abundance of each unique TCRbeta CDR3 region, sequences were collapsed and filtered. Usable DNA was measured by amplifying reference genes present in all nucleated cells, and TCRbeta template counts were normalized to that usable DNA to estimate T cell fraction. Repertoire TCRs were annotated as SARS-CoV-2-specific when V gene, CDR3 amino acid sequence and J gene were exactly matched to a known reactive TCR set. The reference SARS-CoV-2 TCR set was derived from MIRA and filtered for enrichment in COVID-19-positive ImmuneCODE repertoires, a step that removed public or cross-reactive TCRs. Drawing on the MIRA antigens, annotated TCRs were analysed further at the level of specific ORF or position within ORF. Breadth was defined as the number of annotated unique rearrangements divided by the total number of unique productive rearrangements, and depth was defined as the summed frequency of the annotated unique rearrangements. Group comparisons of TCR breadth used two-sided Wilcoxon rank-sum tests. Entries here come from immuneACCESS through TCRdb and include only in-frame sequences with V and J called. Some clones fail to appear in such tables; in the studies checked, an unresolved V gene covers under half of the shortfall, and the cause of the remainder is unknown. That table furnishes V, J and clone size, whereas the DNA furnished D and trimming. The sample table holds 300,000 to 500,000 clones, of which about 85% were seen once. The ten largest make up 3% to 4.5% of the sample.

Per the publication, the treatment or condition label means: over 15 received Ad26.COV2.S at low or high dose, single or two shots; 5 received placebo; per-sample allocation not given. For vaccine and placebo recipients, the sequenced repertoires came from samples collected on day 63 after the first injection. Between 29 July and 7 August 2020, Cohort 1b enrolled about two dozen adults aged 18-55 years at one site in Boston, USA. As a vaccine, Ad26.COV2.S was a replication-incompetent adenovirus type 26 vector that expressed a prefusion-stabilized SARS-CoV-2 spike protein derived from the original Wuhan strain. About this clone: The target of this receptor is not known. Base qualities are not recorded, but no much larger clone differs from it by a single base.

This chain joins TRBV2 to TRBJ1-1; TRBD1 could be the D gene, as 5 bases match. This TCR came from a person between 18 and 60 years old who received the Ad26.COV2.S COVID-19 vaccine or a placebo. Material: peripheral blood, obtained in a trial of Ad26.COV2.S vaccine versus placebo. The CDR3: CASKGDGANTEAFF. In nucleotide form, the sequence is TGTGCCAGCAAGGGAGATGGGGCGAACACTGAAGCTTTCTTT.